These 32 T cell receptor beta chains share one sample of origin, sequenced in a study of T cells in Graves' hyperthyroidism and ophthalmopathy. RNA transcripts served as the template for amplifying TCR beta CDR3 regions. RT-PCR in the first round (using the HTBI primer set) targeted the TCR CDR3. TCRdb redid the calling of the multiplex PCR reads with MiXCR, one entry per CDR3 protein. The table includes about 770,000 distinct CDR3 sequences, about 19% detected once. Sequencing input: blood. These TCRs come from a woman in her fifties or sixties with Graves' hyperthyroidism that later progressed to Graves' ophthalmopathy.

This clonotype has more than one count but fewer than ten. The rearrangement links TRBV24-1 to TRBJ1-2, with unresolved D. The V end was cut by 7 bases, the J end by 4 bases, with 12 bases between. This CDR3 is 13 amino acids long. Germline lookup yields CDR1 KGHDR and CDR2 SFDVKD. The CDR3 nucleotides read TGTGCCACCAGCCCTGGGGAGGGCTATGGCTACACCTTC. This gives the protein CATSPGEGYGYTF.

This clonotype was seen repeatedly, ten times or more. The rearrangement joins TRBV2 to TRBJ1-1; D not resolved. From germline, CDR1 is SNHLY and CDR2 FYNNEI. The CDR3 totals 11 residues. V gave up 0 bases and J gave up 11 bases, with 7 bases separating them. CDR3 coding DNA: TGTGCCAGCAGTGAAGCGCTGTTGGCTTTCTTT. Amino acid sequence: CASSEALLAFF.

This sequence joins TRBV29-1 and TRBJ1-1, with D perhaps TRBD1 (5 bases). CDR3 length: 13 amino acids. The V gene lost 6 bases and the J gene lost 5 bases, with 16 bases spanning the gap. Germline CDR1 and CDR2: SQVTM and ANQGSEA. Here the CDR3 reads CSVDGGGGTEAFF. The CDR3 region has the DNA TGCAGCGTAGATGGGGGGGGGGGAACTGAAGCTTTCTTT.

This clonotype was counted a few times. The J gene is TRBJ1-1, the V gene TRBV7-8; 9 bases fit TRBD1. This CDR3 region has 14 residues. The V gene's germline CDR1 is SGHVS and CDR2 FQNEAQ. Trimming cost V 4 bases and J 8 bases; bases outside gene matches: 8. The CDR3: CASSSGQGGFEAFF. The CDR3 nucleotides are TGTGCCAGCAGCTCGGGACAGGGAGGGTTCGAAGCTTTCTTT.

This clonotype came up many times. The J gene is TRBJ2-5, the V gene TRBV3-1; D is possibly TRBD1 (6 bases). CDR1 LGHDT and CDR2 YNNKEL come from the germline V gene (reference sequence). Trimming took off 2 bases at V and 5 bases at J, with 12 bases between the two ends. The CDR3 is 14 residues long. The chain's CDR3 is CASSQTSGVETQYF. DNA for the CDR3: TGTGCCAGCAGCCAAACGTCAGGGGTGGAGACCCAGTACTTC.

This clonotype was observed many times. The genes are TRBV20-1 and TRBJ2-5, with a tentative D call TRBD2 (5 bases). Germline V gene lookup returns CDR1 DFQATT and CDR2 SNEGSKA (reference sequence). The CDR3 is made up of 14 amino acids. Trimming removed 7 bases from V and 5 bases from J, with 20 bases in between. The CDR3 DNA sequence: TGCAGTGTCGACTCCCGAGGGAATCGGGAGACCCAGTACTTC. Its translation: CSVDSRGNRETQYF.

This chain joins TRBV19 and TRBJ1-2; 11 bases map to TRBD1. CDR3 length equals 15 residues. Unmatched junction bases numbered 12, after V lost 8 bases and J lost 7 bases. Germline loops: CDR1 LNHDA, CDR2 SQIVND (reference sequence). The CDR3 coding sequence is TGTGCCAGTCTACCTGGACAGGGGGCTTCGGGTGGCTACACCTTC. Protein product: CASLPGQGASGGYTF.

Only a few counts were recorded for this clonotype. The chain combines TRBV20-1 with TRBJ1-2; 8 bases align to TRBD1. J gave up 8 bases and V 6 bases, and 17 bases lay outside the gene matches. The CDR3 totals 15 residues. The germline V gene has CDR1 DFQATT and CDR2 SNEGSKA (reference sequence). Here the CDR3 reads CSAARGSGGLEGYTF. The CDR3 coding sequence is TGCAGTGCAGCTCGAGGGTCAGGGGGCCTAGAAGGCTACACCTTC.

V and J are TRBV3-1 and TRBJ2-3; 12 bases map to TRBD2. The CDR3 runs to 17 residues. CDR1 is LGHDT, CDR2 YNNKEL, per germline (reference sequence). V gave up 5 bases and J gave up 0 bases; unmatched junction bases: 6. The CDR3 sequence: CASSRRLAGDSTDTQYF. The CDR3 DNA sequence: TGTGCCAGCAGCAGAAGACTAGCGGGAGATAGCACAGATACGCAGTATTTT.

The chain is built from TRBV3-1 and TRBJ1-3; no clear D gene. CDR1 is LGHDT and CDR2 is YNNKEL in the germline V gene (reference sequence). The CDR3 has 15 residues. Between the trimmed V and J ends, which lost 4 bases and 0 bases, there was a span of 10 bases. The DNA for the CDR3 is TGTGCCAGCAGCCCCGAGGCCAACTCTGGAAACACCATATATTTT. Protein product: CASSPEANSGNTIYF.

This clonotype was detected only a few times. The V and J genes are TRBV7-9 and TRBJ2-2; 7 bases fit TRBD1. The trim removed 1 base at V and 0 bases at J, leaving 5 bases unmatched. Germline V CDR1 and CDR2: SEHNR, FQNEAQ (reference sequence). The CDR3 length is 17 residues. CDR3 nucleotides: TGTGCCAGCAGCTTAGAACAGGGGTTCGCGAACACCGGGGAGCTGTTTTTT. Residues: CASSLEQGFANTGELFF.

This clonotype occurred a few times. This CDR3 reads CASSQDRTSGSTDTQYF. CDR3 nucleotides: TGTGCCAGCAGCCAAGATCGGACTAGCGGGTCCACAGATACGCAGTATTTT. The chain carries TRBV3-1 and TRBJ2-3; 11 bases are shared with TRBD2. V dropped 0 bases and J dropped 2; count of bases not matched to a gene: 4. This CDR3 is 17 amino acids long. The V gene's germline CDR1 is LGHDT and CDR2 YNNKEL (reference sequence).

The chain is built from TRBV20-1 and TRBJ2-1, with 7 nucleotides matching TRBD1. Germline assignment: CDR1 DFQATT and CDR2 SNEGSKA (reference sequence). The CDR3 contains 14 residues. Trimming at V came to 3 bases and at J to 8 bases, leaving 10 bases not matched to a gene. DNA of the CDR3: TGCAGTGCTAGCTTACAGGGGTTCGACGATGAGCAGTTCTTC. This encodes CSASLQGFDDEQFF.

The sample holds many counts of this clonotype. V gene TRBV5-1 combines with J gene TRBJ1-5; D not certain. This CDR3 spans 14 amino acids. Trimming stripped 4 bases from V and 7 bases from J, with 15 bases between. From germline, CDR1 is SGHRS and CDR2 YFSETQ. CDR3 amino acids: CASSPDGQGQPQHF. In DNA, the CDR3 is TGCGCCAGCAGCCCCGACGGGCAAGGGCAGCCCCAGCATTTT.

This clonotype was counted between two and nine times. The J gene is TRBJ2-1, the V gene TRBV7-3; no reliable D call. The CDR3 has 13 residues. The V end lost 4 bases, the J end lost 7 bases, and 11 bases lay between the germline ends. The germline gives CDR1 SGHTA, CDR2 FQGTGA. CDR3 DNA: TGTGCCAGCAGCTCCCCGGTCGGGAATGAGCAGTTCTTC. It translates to CASSSPVGNEQFF.

About this clonotype: One junction end disagrees with the germline gene, perhaps due to a read error. The chain couples TRBV7-7 to TRBJ1-2, with D maybe TRBD1 (5 bases). The CDR3 length is 12 residues. Germline V gives CDR1 SSHAT, CDR2 FNYEAQ (reference sequence). The CDR3 DNA follows: TGTGCTAGCAGCTTTTTGGGGGACTACGACACCTTC. Translating it yields CASSFLGDYDTF.

In this sample, this clonotype turned up many times. This chain uses TRBV11-2 with TRBJ1-5; 9 bases line up with TRBD1. V trimming: 4 bases; J trimming: 7 bases; junction bases outside the gene matches: 5. The germline gives CDR1 SGHAT, CDR2 FQNNGV. CDR3 length equals 14 residues. CDR3 region: CASSSTGGEQPQHF. The CDR3 DNA sequence: TGTGCCAGCAGCTCAACAGGGGGCGAACAGCCCCAGCATTTT.

This clonotype has at least ten counts. The chain uses TRBV20-1 and TRBJ2-3; TRBD2 agrees at 9 bases. CDR1 and CDR2 from the germline V gene are DFQATT and SNEGSKA (reference sequence). This CDR3 region has 16 residues. The V segment lost 1 base and the J segment 2 bases; nucleotides outside the gene matches: 7. CDR3 amino acids: CSARASSGGLTDTQYF. CDR3 nucleotides: TGCAGTGCTAGAGCGAGTAGCGGGGGCCTCACAGATACGCAGTATTTT.

The rearrangement uses TRBV19 and TRBJ2-7; possibly TRBD1 or TRBD2 for D (5 bases each). CDR1 and CDR2 (germline): LNHDA, SQIVND (reference sequence). V was clipped by 4 bases and J by 2 bases, with 12 bases between them. CDR3 size: 14 residues. The CDR3 spells CASSTPGLTYEQYF. CDR3 DNA: TGTGCCAGTAGTACTCCGGGGCTCACCTACGAGCAGTACTTC.

This clonotype was found many times. V and J are TRBV2 and TRBJ1-5; D is possibly TRBD1 (5 bases). The CDR3 has 14 residues. V shed 2 bases and J shed 5 bases, with 10 bases lying between them. Germline V gene data show CDR1 as SNHLY and CDR2 as FYNNEI. The CDR3 DNA reads as TGTGCCAGCAGTGAAATTCGGGGCGATCAGCCCCAGCATTTT. Amino acids: CASSEIRGDQPQHF.

This clonotype was observed at least ten times. The rearrangement joins TRBV11-3 to TRBJ2-1, with 7 bases fitting TRBD1. Per germline, CDR1 SGHNT and CDR2 YENEEA. Trimming cost V 5 bases and J 5 bases; bases outside gene matches: 6. The CDR3 has 14 residues. CDR3 in amino acids: CASSPRGQNNEQFF. CDR3 sequence (DNA): TGTGCCAGCAGCCCGAGGGGACAGAACAATGAGCAGTTCTTC.

This clonotype was counted only a few times. CDR3 sequence reads: CASSRQAPTEAFF. The CDR3 coding sequence is TGTGCCAGCAGCCGACAGGCCCCGACTGAAGCTTTCTTT. The chain carries TRBV5-4 and TRBJ1-1, with a possible D match to TRBD1 (6 bases). V was cut by 4 bases and J by 5 bases, with 12 bases left in between. Germline CDR1 is SGHNT and CDR2 is YYREEE (reference sequence). This CDR3 is 13 amino acids long.

The rearrangement links TRBV7-8 to TRBJ2-1; D may be TRBD2 (5 bases). Germline V CDR1 and CDR2: SGHVS, FQNEAQ. The V end was cut by 4 bases, the J end by 4 bases, with 20 bases between. There are 17 residues in the CDR3. CDR3 residues: CASSSYGVSSVYNEQFF. The DNA for the CDR3 is TGTGCCAGCAGCTCGTACGGGGTATCGTCCGTGTACAATGAGCAGTTCTTC.

This clonotype was seen at least ten times. The CDR3 region is CSAGPHKGVRAMSQFF. CDR3 coding DNA: TGCAGTGCTGGGCCCCACAAAGGGGTCCGCGCAATGTCGCAGTTCTTC. The chain employs TRBV20-1 and TRBJ2-1; D is perhaps TRBD1 (5 bases). The V end lost 5 bases, the J end lost 12 bases, and 29 bases lay between the germline ends. The CDR3 spans 16 residues. Germline V gene lookup returns CDR1 DFQATT and CDR2 SNEGSKA (reference sequence).

This rearrangement joins TRBV3-1 to TRBJ1-1; D gene ambiguous. V shed 2 bases and J shed 5 bases, with 15 bases lying between them. The CDR3 is 15 amino acids. CDR1 and CDR2 (germline): LGHDT, YNNKEL (reference sequence). CDR3 bases: TGTGCCAGCAGCCAAATTCAATCCCTGGGGACTGAAGCTTTCTTT. Translating gives CASSQIQSLGTEAFF.

This clonotype appeared a few times. The CDR3 loop is CAISSGQGFDEQYF. DNA of the CDR3: TGTGCCATCAGTTCGGGACAGGGTTTTGACGAGCAGTACTTC. The chain links TRBV10-3 to TRBJ2-7, with 9 nucleotides matching TRBD1. V was clipped by 5 bases and J by 5 bases; unmatched bases: 7. Germline V gene lookup returns CDR1 ENHRY and CDR2 SYGVKD. This CDR3 contains 14 residues.

This chain uses TRBV3-1 with TRBJ2-1; 11 positions agree with TRBD2. Germline values: CDR1 LGHDT, CDR2 YNNKEL (reference sequence). V lost 0 bases and J lost 10; bases outside the gene matches: 5. The length of the CDR3 is 15 residues. CDR3 sequence: CASSQEKLAGVEQFF. CDR3 DNA sequence: TGTGCCAGCAGCCAAGAAAAACTAGCGGGGGTAGAGCAGTTCTTC.

This clonotype has at least ten counts. The CDR3 sequence is CASSYPGFRGYGYTF. CDR3 nucleotides: TGTGCCAGCAGCTACCCCGGGTTCCGAGGCTATGGCTACACCTTC. The genes are TRBV11-2 and TRBJ1-2; D is uncertain. This CDR3 comprises 15 residues. Per the germline V gene, CDR1 is SGHAT and CDR2 is FQNNGV. Trimming took 4 bases from V and 4 from J, leaving 16 bases between them.

This clonotype was found a few times. The rearrangement joins TRBV10-3 to TRBJ2-2; 9 positions agree with TRBD2. Losses at the gene ends were 9 bases for V and 1 base for J; bases not matched to a gene: 9. The CDR3 contains 16 residues. Germline assignment: CDR1 ENHRY and CDR2 SYGVKD. The CDR3 DNA reads TGTGCCATGACCCCCAGCGGGGGGCGGAACACCGGGGAGCTGTTTTTT. This gives the protein CAMTPSGGRNTGELFF.

The chain couples TRBV6-1 to TRBJ1-1, with a tentative D call TRBD1 (5 bases). The V end lost 6 bases, the J end lost 0 bases, and 14 bases lay between the germline ends. Germline CDR1 is MNHNS and CDR2 is SASEGT. The CDR3 extends over 15 amino acids. CDR3 DNA sequence: TGTGCCAGCAGACCAGGGCGGGGGATGAACACTGAAGCTTTCTTT. It yields the protein CASRPGRGMNTEAFF.

The sample holds many counts of this clonotype. The rearrangement joins TRBV7-9 to TRBJ2-1; 7 nucleotides agree with TRBD1. Germline values: CDR1 SEHNR, CDR2 FQNEAQ (reference sequence). V lost 4 bases and J lost 7; bases outside the gene matches: 13. The CDR3 is 16 residues long. The CDR3, as DNA: TGTGCCAGCAGCTCACCATTCCTTACAGGGGTGAATGAGCAGTTCTTC. Its translation is CASSSPFLTGVNEQFF.

As regards this clonotype: The junction departs from the called germline gene at one end, perhaps through a read error. The chain links TRBV13 to TRBJ1-3, with D maybe TRBD1 (5 bases). The CDR3 spans 14 residues. CDR1 is PRHDT, CDR2 FYEKMQ, per germline (reference sequence). CDR3 bases: TGTGCCGGCAGCTTAGGGGTGCGAGGAAACACCATATATTTT. Its protein product is CAGSLGVRGNTIYF. The variable domain in full, completed from reference TRBV13 and TRBJ1-3, reads AAGVIQSPRHLIKEKRETATLKCYPIPRHDTVYWYQQGPGQDPQFLISFYEKMQSDKGSIPDRFSAQQFSDYHSELNMSSLELGDSALYFCAGSLGVRGNTIYFGEGSWLTVV.